The entry that follows covers one T cell receptor beta chain sequence. Its specificity is not known. This sample stems from a study of radiotherapy plus CTLA-4 blockade in lung cancer. Study details: Disease control reached 31%, with objective responses in 15% to 20%. Overall study results and limits: Response was reportedly best predicted by early blood T cell clone dynamics, with interferon-beta. In blood, tumor-derived TCR clones expanded after radiotherapy plus ipilimumab.

Chemo-refractory metastatic non-small-cell lung cancer patients received focal radiation with ipilimumab CTLA-4 blockade. Generated by immunoSEQ multiplex PCR, the TCRdb table keeps only in-frame clones and is missing some. This sample yields 50,000 to 85,000 clones, of which around 86% are seen a single time; roughly 4% belongs to the top ten. The clonotype was recovered from a human donor with non-small cell lung cancer who had a partial response to radiotherapy plus ipilimumab. The sequenced sample was peripheral blood, obtained from a patient treated with radiotherapy plus ipilimumab.

This CDR3 reads CASSVREGETQYF. The CDR3 DNA is TGTGCCAGCAGCGTAAGGGAGGGAGAGACCCAGTACTTC. V gene TRBV9 combines with J gene TRBJ2-5; 7 nucleotides line up with TRBD2. Germline V gene lookup returns CDR1 SGDLS and CDR2 YYNGEE. CDR3 length: 13 amino acids. V was pared by 1 base and J by 4 bases, with 1 base of the junction left unmatched.